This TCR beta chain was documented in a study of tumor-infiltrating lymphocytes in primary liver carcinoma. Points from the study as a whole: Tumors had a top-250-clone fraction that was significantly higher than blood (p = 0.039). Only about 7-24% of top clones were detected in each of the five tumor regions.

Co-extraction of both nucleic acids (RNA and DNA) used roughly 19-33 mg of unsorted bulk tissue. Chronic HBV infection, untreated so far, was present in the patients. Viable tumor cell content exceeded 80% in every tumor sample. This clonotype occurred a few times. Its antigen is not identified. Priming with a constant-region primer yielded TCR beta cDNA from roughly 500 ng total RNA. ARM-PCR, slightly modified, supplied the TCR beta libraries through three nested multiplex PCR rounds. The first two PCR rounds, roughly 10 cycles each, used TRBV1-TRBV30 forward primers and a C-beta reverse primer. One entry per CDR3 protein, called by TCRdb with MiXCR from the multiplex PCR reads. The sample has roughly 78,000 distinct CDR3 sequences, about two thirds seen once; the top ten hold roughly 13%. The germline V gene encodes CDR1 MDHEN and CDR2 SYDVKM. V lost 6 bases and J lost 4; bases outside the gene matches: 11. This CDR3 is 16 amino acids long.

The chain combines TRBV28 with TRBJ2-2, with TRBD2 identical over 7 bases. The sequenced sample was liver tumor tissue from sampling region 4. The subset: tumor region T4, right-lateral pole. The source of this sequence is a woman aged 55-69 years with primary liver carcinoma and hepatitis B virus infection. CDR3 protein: CASRPGGASGTGELFF. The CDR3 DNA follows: TGTGCCAGCAGACCGGGAGGTGCCTCGGGCACCGGGGAGCTGTTTTTT.